This TCR beta chain was captured in a study of T cells in Graves' hyperthyroidism and ophthalmopathy. Researchers barred patients who had uncontrolled infection, other autoimmune disease, pregnancy or lactation. 10 ml of fresh peripheral blood supplied the PBMCs. Germline V gene data show CDR1 as MNHGY and CDR2 as SVAAGI. The CDR3 is 12 residues long. V lost 4 bases and J lost 7, with 8 bases in between. Points from the study as a whole: Ophthalmopathy and stable hyperthyroidism were told apart by a 13 V-J model.

About this clonotype itself: Its antigen remains unidentified.

Amplified TCR beta CDR3 regions derived from RNA transcripts. Using the HTBI primer set, a first-round RT-PCR was run on the TCR CDR3. Each CDR3 protein gets one entry after TCRdb re-called the multiplex PCR reads with MiXCR. The table lists 550,000 to 600,000 distinct CDR3 sequences, over 12% of them singletons. This clonotype was obtained from a woman under 30 with Graves' ophthalmopathy. Sequencing was done on a sample of blood. J is TRBJ1-5 and V is TRBV6-9; no definite D call. The DNA of the CDR3 is TGTGCCAGCAGTTCCCAAGGGCAGCCCCAGCATTTT. It translates to CASSSQGQPQHF.